Reported below is one TCR beta chain. The antigen remains undetermined. These data belong to a study of radiotherapy plus CTLA-4 blockade in lung cancer. Across the whole study: In 18% of patients, objective responses were seen; 31% had disease control.

Method: immunoSEQ multiplex PCR; TCRdb's copy keeps in-frame clones and lacks some. The sample holds about 78,000 clones, approximately 84% seen once. After removal of 4 bases from V and 2 bases from J, the junction contained 4 bases not matched to a gene. This CDR3 spans 15 amino acids. CDR1 is SGHNT, CDR2 YENEEA, per germline. Chemo-refractory metastatic non-small-cell lung cancer patients were treated with focal radiation plus CTLA-4 blockade with ipilimumab. Notes on the study in general: Reportedly, early blood T cell clone dynamics best predicted response, with interferon-beta. After treatment with radiotherapy plus ipilimumab, TCR clones that came from the tumor expanded in blood.

This TCR was sampled from a human donor with non-small cell lung cancer who had a partial response to radiotherapy plus ipilimumab. Sequenced here: peripheral blood, sampled from a patient treated with radiotherapy plus ipilimumab. The V call is TRBV11-3, the J call TRBJ2-2; 7 bases are a match to TRBD1. The CDR3 region is CASSSGQTNTGELFF. The CDR3, as DNA: TGTGCCAGCAGCTCGGGACAGACCAACACCGGGGAGCTGTTTTTT.